This TCR beta chain derives from a study of blood T cell repertoires in COVID-19. Study information: Sites across the United States, Italy and Spain contributed samples from acute and convalescent COVID-19.

V shed 1 base and J shed 0 bases, with 8 bases lying between them. The CDR3 spans 15 residues. Germline CDR1 reads LGHDT; CDR2 reads YNNKEL (reference sequence). Regarding this clone: The identical CDR3 is also encoded by other nucleotide sequences in the sample.

Methods used by the authors: Reference gene primer amplification gave estimated nucleated cell counts. TCRdb's table, derived via immunoSEQ multiplex PCR, lists solely in-frame clones and lacks some. Clone size and the V and J calls come from that table; the DNA yielded D and trimming. This sample has about 26,000 clones, with roughly 84% found just once. Sample: peripheral blood. The receptor comes from a human donor in a cohort sampled during active COVID-19. The donor label of this sample is uncertain. The rearrangement joins TRBV3-1 (or the pseudogene TRBV3-2) to TRBJ2-3; a possible D gene is TRBD2 (5 bases). CDR3 coding DNA: TGTGCCAGCAGCCAAGGGACTGCTAGCACAGATACGCAGTATTTT. It is translated as CASSQGTASTDTQYF.